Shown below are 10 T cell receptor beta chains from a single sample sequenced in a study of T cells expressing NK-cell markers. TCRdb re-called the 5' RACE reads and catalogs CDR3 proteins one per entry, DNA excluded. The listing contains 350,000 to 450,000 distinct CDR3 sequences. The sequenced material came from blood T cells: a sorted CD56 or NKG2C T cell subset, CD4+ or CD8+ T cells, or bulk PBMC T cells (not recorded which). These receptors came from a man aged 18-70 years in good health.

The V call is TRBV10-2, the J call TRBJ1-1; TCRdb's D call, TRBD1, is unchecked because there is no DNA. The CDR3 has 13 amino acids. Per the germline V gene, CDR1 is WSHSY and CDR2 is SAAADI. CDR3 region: CASSAQGYTEAFF.

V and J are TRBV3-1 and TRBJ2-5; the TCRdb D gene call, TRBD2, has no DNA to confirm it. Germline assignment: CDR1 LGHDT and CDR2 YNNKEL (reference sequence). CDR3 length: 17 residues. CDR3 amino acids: CASSQGLATRVRETQYF.

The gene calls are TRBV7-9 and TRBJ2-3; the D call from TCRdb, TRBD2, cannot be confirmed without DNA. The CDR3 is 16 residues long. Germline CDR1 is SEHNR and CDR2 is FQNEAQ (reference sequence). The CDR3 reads CASSARPSARTDTQYF.

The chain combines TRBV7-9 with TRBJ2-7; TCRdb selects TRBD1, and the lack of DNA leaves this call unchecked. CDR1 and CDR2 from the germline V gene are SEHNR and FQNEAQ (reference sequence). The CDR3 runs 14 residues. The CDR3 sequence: CASSSQGNSDEQYF.

This chain's CDR3 is CASSLLASMRTDTQYF. The chain uses TRBV5-5 and TRBJ2-3. CDR1 is SGHKS and CDR2 is YYEKEE in the germline V gene (reference sequence). The CDR3 length is 16 residues.

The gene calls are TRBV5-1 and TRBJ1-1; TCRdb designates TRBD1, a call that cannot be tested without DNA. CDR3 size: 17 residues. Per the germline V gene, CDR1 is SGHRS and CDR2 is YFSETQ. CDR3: CASRPGLGGLGNTEAFF.

CDR3 sequence reads: CSAGGTSKNIQYF. V is TRBV20-1 and J is TRBJ2-4; there is no DNA to check the TCRdb D call of TRBD1. Germline V gene lookup returns CDR1 DFQATT and CDR2 SNEGSKA (reference sequence). The CDR3 totals 13 residues.

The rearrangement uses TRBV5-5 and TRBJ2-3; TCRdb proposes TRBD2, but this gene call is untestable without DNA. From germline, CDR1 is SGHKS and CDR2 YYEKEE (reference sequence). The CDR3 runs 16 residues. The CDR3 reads CASSPTGTASTDTQYF.

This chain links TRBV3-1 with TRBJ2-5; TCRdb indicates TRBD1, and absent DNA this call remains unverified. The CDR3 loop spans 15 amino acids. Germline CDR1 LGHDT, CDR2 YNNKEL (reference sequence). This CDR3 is CASIFWFGGQETQYF.

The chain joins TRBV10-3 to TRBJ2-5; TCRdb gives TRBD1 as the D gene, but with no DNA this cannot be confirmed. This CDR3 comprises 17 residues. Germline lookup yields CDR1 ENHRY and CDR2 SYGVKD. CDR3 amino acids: CAISESGAGARQETQYF.